This T cell receptor (beta chain) was observed in a study of T cells in Graves' hyperthyroidism and ophthalmopathy. Study-level points and caveats: Classification by a 13 V-J model distinguished ophthalmopathy from stable hyperthyroidism.

Over 18 months, lack of ophthalmopathy progression marked Graves' hyperthyroidism as stable. Amplification of TCR beta CDR3 regions was performed using RNA transcripts as template. When the TCR CDR3 underwent first-round RT-PCR, the HTBI primer set was used. TCRdb called the multiplex PCR reads again in MiXCR, with one record for every CDR3 protein. This sample yields about 540,000 distinct CDR3 sequences, of which around 42% are seen a single time; 8.2% belongs to the top ten. Germline assignment: CDR1 SGHDN and CDR2 FVKESK. The CDR3 has 15 residues. The ends were cut back, 5 bases at V and 0 bases at J, with 13 bases in the middle. With respect to this clonotype: The target antigen is unknown.

The rearrangement links TRBV14 to TRBJ2-5; possibly TRBD2 for D (5 bases). The sequencing sample was made of peripheral blood or thyroid tissue (not recorded which). The TCR originated in a young woman with Graves' hyperthyroidism. The chain's CDR3 is CASSYTDWYQETQYF. The CDR3 nucleotides read TGTGCCAGCAGCTACACGGACTGGTACCAAGAGACCCAGTACTTC.